This TCR beta chain was retrieved from a study of CD8+CD57+ T cells in acquired aplastic anemia. In the study overall: Recorded DNA amounts for sorted CD4+ and CD8+ cells had an average of approximately 3.2 ug.

This CDR3 is built from 15 residues. V was trimmed by 1 base and J by 2 bases, leaving 12 bases between them. Sequenced patients had shown CD8+CD57+ cell expansion by flow cytometry. Each patient had severe acquired aplastic anemia. This clonotype was recorded at least ten times. Profiles of TCR beta VDJ and CDR3 were generated from a genomic DNA template. TCRdb re-analysed the reads in MiXCR, keeping a single row per CDR3 protein. The sample comprises 89,000 or so distinct CDR3 sequences, about 63% of which are singletons, and 60% to 80% rests with the top ten. This rearrangement joins TRBV12-3 or TRBV12-4 to TRBJ2-7; D remains unclear. Sequencing was done on a sample of sorted CD4+, CD8+, or CD8+CD57+ T cells (not recorded which) from PBMCs. The TCR comes from a human donor with aplastic anemia. The CDR3, as DNA: TGTGCCAGCAGTTTAGACCCGTCGGGTGCCTACGAGCAGTACTTC. Its protein is CASSLDPSGAYEQYF.